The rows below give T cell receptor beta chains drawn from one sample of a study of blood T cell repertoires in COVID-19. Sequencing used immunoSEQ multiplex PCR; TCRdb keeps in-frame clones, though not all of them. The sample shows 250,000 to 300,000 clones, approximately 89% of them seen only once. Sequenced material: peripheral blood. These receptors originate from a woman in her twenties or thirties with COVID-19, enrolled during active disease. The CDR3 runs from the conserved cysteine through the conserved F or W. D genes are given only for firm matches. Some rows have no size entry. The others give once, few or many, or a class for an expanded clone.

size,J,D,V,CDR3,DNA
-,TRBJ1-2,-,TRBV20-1,CSASFVHGYTF,TGCAGTGCTAGTTTCGTCCATGGCTACACCTTC
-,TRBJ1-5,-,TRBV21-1,CASSKGSQGYNQPQHF,TGTGCCAGCAGCAAAGGGTCACAGGGGTACAATCAGCCCCAGCATTTT
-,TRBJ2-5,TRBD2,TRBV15,CATSGGLAGPQETQYF,TGTGCCACCAGCGGGGGTCTAGCGGGTCCCCAAGAGACCCAGTACTTC
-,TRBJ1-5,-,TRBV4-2,CASSQQLDQPQHF,TGTGCCAGCAGCCAACAGTTGGATCAGCCCCAGCATTTT
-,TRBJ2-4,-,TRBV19,CASTNAWGGVAKNIQYF,TGTGCCAGTACCAATGCCTGGGGAGGTGTAGCCAAAAACATTCAGTACTTC
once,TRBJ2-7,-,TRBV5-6,CASSSMTDFYEQYF,TGTGCCAGCAGCTCAATGACAGATTTCTACGAGCAGTACTTC
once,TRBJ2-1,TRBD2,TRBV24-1,CATSAPGLAGDRSYNEQFF,TGTGCCACCAGTGCCCCGGGACTAGCGGGGGACCGCTCCTACAATGAGCAGTTCTTC
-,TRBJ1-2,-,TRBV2,CASQTQGEVLGGYGYTF,TGTGCCAGCCAGACACAAGGGGAGGTTTTAGGCGGCTATGGCTACACCTTC
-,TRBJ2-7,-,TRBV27,CASSRVAGEQYF,TGTGCCAGCAGTCGCGTCGCAGGCGAGCAGTACTTC
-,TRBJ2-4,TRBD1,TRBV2,CASSEIQGATIQYF,TGTGCCAGCAGTGAAATACAGGGGGCGACCATTCAGTACTTC
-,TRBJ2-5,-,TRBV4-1,CASSQILAGQETQYF,TGCGCCAGCAGCCAAATTTTGGCAGGGCAAGAGACCCAGTACTTC
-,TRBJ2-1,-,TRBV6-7,CATASFRNEQFF,TGTGCCACCGCTAGCTTCAGGAATGAGCAGTTCTTC
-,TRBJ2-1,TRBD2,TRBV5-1,CASSSIAGGPRNEQFF,TGCGCCAGCAGCTCAATAGCGGGGGGGCCGAGGAATGAGCAGTTCTTC
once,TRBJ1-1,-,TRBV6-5,CASRPLAGRTEAFF,TGTGCCAGCAGGCCTCTGGCAGGGCGCACTGAAGCTTTCTTT
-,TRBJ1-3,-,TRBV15,CATSREGVYSGNTIYF,TGTGCCACCAGCAGGGAAGGGGTCTACTCTGGAAACACCATATATTTT
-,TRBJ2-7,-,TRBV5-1,CASSFERTYEQYF,TGCGCCAGCAGCTTCGAGCGGACTTACGAGCAGTACTTC
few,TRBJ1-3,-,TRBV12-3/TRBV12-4,CASSRSSGNTIYF,TGTGCCAGCAGTCGCAGCTCTGGAAACACCATATATTTT
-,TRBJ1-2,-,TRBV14,CASSHLSEYGYTF,TGTGCCAGCAGCCACCTTAGCGAATATGGCTACACCTTC
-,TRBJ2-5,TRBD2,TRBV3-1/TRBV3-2,CASGDGGLETATQYF,TGTGCCAGCGGAGATGGGGGACTAGAGACGGCGACCCAGTACTTC
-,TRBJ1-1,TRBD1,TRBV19,CASTPTGTNTEAFF,TGTGCCAGTACCCCGACAGGGACAAACACTGAAGCTTTCTTT
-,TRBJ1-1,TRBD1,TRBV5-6,CASSFSGGWTEAFF,TGTGCCAGCAGCTTTTCAGGGGGTTGGACTGAAGCTTTCTTT
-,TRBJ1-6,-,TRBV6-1,CASSDGHLTNSPLHF,TGTGCCAGCAGTGATGGACACCTAACCAATTCACCCCTCCACTTT
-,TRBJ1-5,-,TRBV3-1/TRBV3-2,CASSQVVRQPQHF,TGTGCCAGCAGCCAAGTAGTACGTCAGCCCCAGCATTTT
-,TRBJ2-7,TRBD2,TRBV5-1,CASRISGGSYEQYF,TGCGCCAGCAGGATTAGCGGGGGCTCCTACGAGCAGTACTTC
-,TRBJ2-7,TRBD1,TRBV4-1,CASSQDPATGGEQYF,TGCGCCAGCAGCCAAGATCCTGCGACAGGGGGGGAGCAGTACTTC
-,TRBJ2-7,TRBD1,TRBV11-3,CASSPRDSTSYEQYF,TGTGCCAGCAGCCCGAGGGACAGTACCTCCTACGAGCAGTACTTC
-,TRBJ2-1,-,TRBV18,CASSPKLGTEQFF,TGTGCCAGCTCACCCAAGTTGGGCACTGAGCAGTTCTTC
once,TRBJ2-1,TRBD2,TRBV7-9,CASSLVTGGEQFF,TGTGCCAGCAGCTTAGTTACGGGAGGGGAGCAGTTCTTC
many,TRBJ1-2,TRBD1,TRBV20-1,CSARGDRGHTF,TGCAGTGCTAGAGGCGACAGGGGGCACACCTTC
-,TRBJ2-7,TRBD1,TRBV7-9,CASTAGTGVNEQYF,TGTGCCAGCACCGCCGGGACAGGGGTTAACGAGCAGTACTTC
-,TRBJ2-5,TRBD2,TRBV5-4,CASSPLTGGQETQYF,TGTGCCAGCAGCCCGTTAACGGGGGGTCAAGAGACCCAGTACTTC
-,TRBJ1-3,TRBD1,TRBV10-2,CASQRRTGTGNTIYF,TGCGCCAGCCAACGAAGGACAGGGACTGGAAACACCATATATTTT
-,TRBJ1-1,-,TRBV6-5,CASIGQRREAFF,TGTGCCAGCATCGGACAGCGTCGAGAAGCTTTCTTT
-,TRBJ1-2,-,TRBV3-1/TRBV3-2,CASSPGLNYGYTF,TGTGCCAGCAGCCCTGGGCTTAACTATGGCTACACCTTC
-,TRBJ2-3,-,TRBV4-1,CASHDSPLFPDTQYF,TGCGCCAGCCACGACTCCCCCCTCTTCCCAGATACGCAGTATTTT
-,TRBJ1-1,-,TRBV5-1,CASSLEGAGFAFF,TGCGCCAGCAGCTTGGAAGGAGCAGGGTTCGCTTTCTTT
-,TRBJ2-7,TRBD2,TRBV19,CASSRLAGPYEQYF,TGTGCCAGTAGTCGACTAGCGGGGCCCTACGAGCAGTACTTC
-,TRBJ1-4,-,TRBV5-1,CASSGTGKEKLFF,TGCGCCAGCAGCGGAACAGGGAAGGAAAAACTGTTTTTT
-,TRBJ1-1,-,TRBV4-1,CASSQDRGANTEAFF,TGCGCCAGCAGCCAAGATCGGGGGGCGAACACTGAAGCTTTCTTT
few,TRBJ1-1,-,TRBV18,CASSPEVENTEAFF,TGTGCCAGCTCACCGGAGGTGGAGAACACTGAAGCTTTCTTT
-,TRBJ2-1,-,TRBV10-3,CAIRGGGTEQFF,TGTGCCATCAGAGGGGGGGGGACAGAGCAGTTCTTC
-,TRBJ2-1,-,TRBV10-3,CAIRAAANEQFF,TGTGCCATCAGGGCAGCGGCCAATGAGCAGTTCTTC
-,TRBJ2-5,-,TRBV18,CASSPAIRRVQETQYF,TGTGCCAGCTCACCTGCCATCCGACGGGTCCAAGAGACCCAGTACTTC
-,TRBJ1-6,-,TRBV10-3,CASASENNSPLHF,TGTGCCAGCGCCTCGGAGAATAATTCACCCCTCCACTTT
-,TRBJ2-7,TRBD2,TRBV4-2,CASSPLAGVARYEQYF,TGTGCCAGCAGCCCGCTAGCGGGGGTGGCAAGGTACGAGCAGTACTTC
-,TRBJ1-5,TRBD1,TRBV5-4,CASSPTGGNQPQHF,TGTGCCAGCAGCCCGACAGGGGGCAATCAGCCCCAGCATTTT
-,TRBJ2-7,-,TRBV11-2,CASSLIQTISYEQYF,TGTGCCAGCAGCTTAATCCAGACAATCTCCTACGAGCAGTACTTC